The source of this T cell receptor beta chain is a study of vaccination and CD4 T cells after COVID-19. Overall study results and limits: Among convalescent patients, a median 86.3% of reactive clones emerged only after vaccination.

Remarks on this clonotype: What it recognizes is unknown.

Once obtained from cultured CD4+ T cells, the DNA was sequenced using the Oncomine TCR Beta short-read assay. TCRdb re-called the PCR reads with MiXCR, one entry per CDR3 protein. Here the sample spans around 15,000 distinct CDR3 sequences, about 25% being singletons. V dropped 8 bases and J dropped 9 bases, with 14 bases sitting between them. The CDR3 has 13 amino acids. Germline V gene lookup returns CDR1 MNHEY and CDR2 SVGEGT. Treatment reported: approximately nine-day PBMC culture with coronavirus spike peptide pools or control peptides (ViraFEST assay). The sample taken for sequencing was cultured CD4+ T cells from blood. The sequence came from a human donor with COVID-19. V is TRBV6-2 or TRBV6-3 and J is TRBJ1-6, with D unclear. In nucleotides, the CDR3 is TGTGCCAGCGAGGACCCGAAGGGTTCACCCCTCCACTTT. It yields the protein CASEDPKGSPLHF.